Sequencing of this T cell receptor (beta chain) was carried out in a study of blood T cell repertoires in COVID-19. Study-wide context: COVID-19 samples from acute and convalescent phases originated in the United States, Italy and Spain. The cDNA or gDNA used as material had been derived from T cells, B-cell-depleted T cells, or PBMCs.

This CDR3 contains 15 residues. Trimming pared 1 base from V and 5 bases from J, leaving 14 bases between. Germline CDR1 is LGHNA and CDR2 is YNFKEQ. In the original processing: Amplification of reference gene primers was used by the study to estimate nucleated cell counts. Sequenced by immunoSEQ multiplex PCR; TCRdb stores in-frame clones only, minus some. V, J and clone size derive from that table, while D and trimming were established from the DNA sequence. The sample holds around 72,000 clones, 88% seen once. This clone appeared once. This sequence originates from a middle-aged man with acute or convalescent COVID-19. The sample was peripheral blood. The chain carries TRBV4-2 and TRBJ2-5, with a weak D call TRBD2 (6 bases). CDR3 sequence (DNA): TGTGCCAGCAGCCAAGGCCGGGGGTTAGAGGAGACCCAGTACTTC. Its translation is CASSQGRGLEETQYF.